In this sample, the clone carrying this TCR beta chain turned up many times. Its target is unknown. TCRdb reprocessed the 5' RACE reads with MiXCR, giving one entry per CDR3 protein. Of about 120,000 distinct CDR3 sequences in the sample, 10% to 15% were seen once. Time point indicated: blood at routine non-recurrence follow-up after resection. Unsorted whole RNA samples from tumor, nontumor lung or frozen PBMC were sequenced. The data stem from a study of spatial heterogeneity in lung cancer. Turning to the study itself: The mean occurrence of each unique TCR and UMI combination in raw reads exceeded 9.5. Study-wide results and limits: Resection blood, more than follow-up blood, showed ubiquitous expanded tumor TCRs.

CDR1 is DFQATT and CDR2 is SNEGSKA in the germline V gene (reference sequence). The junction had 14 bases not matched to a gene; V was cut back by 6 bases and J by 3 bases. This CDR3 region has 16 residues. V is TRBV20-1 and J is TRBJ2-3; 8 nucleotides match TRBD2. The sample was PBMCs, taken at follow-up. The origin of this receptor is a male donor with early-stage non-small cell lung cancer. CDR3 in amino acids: CSAIYKRGRQTDTQYF. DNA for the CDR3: TGCAGTGCCATTTATAAGCGGGGGAGGCAGACAGATACGCAGTATTTT.